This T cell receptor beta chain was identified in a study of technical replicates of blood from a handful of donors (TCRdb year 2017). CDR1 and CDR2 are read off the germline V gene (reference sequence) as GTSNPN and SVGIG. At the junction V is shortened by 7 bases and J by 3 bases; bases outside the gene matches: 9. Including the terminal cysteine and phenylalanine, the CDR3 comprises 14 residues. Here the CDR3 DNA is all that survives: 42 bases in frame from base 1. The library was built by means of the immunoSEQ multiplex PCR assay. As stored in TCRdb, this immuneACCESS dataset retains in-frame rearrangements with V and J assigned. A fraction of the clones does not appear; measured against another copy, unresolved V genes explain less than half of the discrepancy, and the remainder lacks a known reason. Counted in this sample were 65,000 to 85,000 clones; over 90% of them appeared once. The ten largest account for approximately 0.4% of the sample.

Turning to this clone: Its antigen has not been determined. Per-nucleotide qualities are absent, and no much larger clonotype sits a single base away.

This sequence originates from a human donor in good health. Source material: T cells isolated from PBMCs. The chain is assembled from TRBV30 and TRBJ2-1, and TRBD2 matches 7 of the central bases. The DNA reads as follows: TGTGCCTCCCAAAGCGGGACGCTCTACAATGAGCAGTTCTTC. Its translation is CASQSGTLYNEQFF.